Following are 10 T cell receptor beta chains from one sample sequenced in a study of shared clonotypes between healthy human individuals. Assay: immunoSEQ multiplex PCR; the TCRdb copy retains only in-frame clones and omits some. The sample consists of roughly 2.1 million clones, about 93% of them appearing once. Terminally differentiated effector memory CD45RA+ cells were left out of the naive CD8 fraction, which was CD45RO-negative and positively selected for CCR7. Source material: naive CD8+ T cells from PBMCs. These receptors were collected from a man aged 18 to 29 in good health. Some clones in this sample may be carry-over from other donors' samples.

This rearrangement joins TRBV27 to TRBJ2-7; the match to TRBD1 covers 7 bases. CDR1 and CDR2 (germline): MNHEY, SMNVEV (reference sequence). This CDR3 has 14 amino acids. The V and J ends lost 5 bases and 0 bases, in that order; junction bases with no gene match: 4. CDR3 sequence (DNA): TGTGCCAGCAGTCCGGACAGGATCTCCTACGAGCAGTACTTC. Its protein is CASSPDRISYEQYF.

This chain links TRBV4-1 with TRBJ2-7; D remains ambiguous. The CDR3 has 13 amino acids. V was shortened by 0 bases and J by 7 bases, with 10 bases between the two germline ends. From germline, CDR1 is MGHRA and CDR2 YSYEKL. CDR3 in amino acids: CASSQEGGREQYF. CDR3 bases: TGCGCCAGCAGCCAAGAGGGCGGAAGGGAGCAGTACTTC.

About this clone: A clone one base away is much larger, so this may be a read error. Other DNA sequences within the sample encode an identical CDR3. The rearrangement uses TRBV25-1 and TRBJ2-7; D unclear. V was trimmed by 6 bases and J by 1 base, leaving 4 bases between them. Germline CDR1 reads MGHDK; CDR2 reads SYGVNS. The CDR3 covers 11 residues. Here the CDR3 DNA reads TGTGCCAGCAGCTATTCCTACGAGCAGTACTTC. Translated: CASSYSYEQYF.

The chain joins TRBV6-1 to TRBJ1-2; a weak D match, TRBD1 (6 bases). Trimming shortened V by 3 bases and J by 7 bases, and 18 bases separated the two germline ends. This CDR3 is 15 amino acids long. Germline V gives CDR1 MNHNS, CDR2 SASEGT. CDR3 loop: CASSETPGTSFGYTF. The CDR3 DNA follows: TGTGCCAGCAGTGAGACCCCAGGGACATCTTTTGGCTACACCTTC.

V usage is TRBV9 and J usage is TRBJ2-7; 9 bases fit TRBD2. CDR3 length: 16 amino acids. Trimming at V came to 0 bases and at J to 4 bases, leaving 8 bases not matched to a gene. Per the germline V gene, CDR1 is SGDLS and CDR2 is YYNGEE. The CDR3 here is CASSVAASGILYEQYF. The CDR3 DNA is TGTGCCAGCAGCGTAGCGGCTAGCGGGATACTGTACGAGCAGTACTTC.

The rearrangement uses TRBV19 and TRBJ2-3; D tentatively reads TRBD1 or TRBD2 (6 bases each). CDR1 and CDR2 from the germline V gene are LNHDA and SQIVND (reference sequence). V was pared by 2 bases and J by 2 bases, with 8 bases between. The CDR3 sequence is 14 residues long. The CDR3 sequence is CASSIRGDTDTQYF. The CDR3 DNA follows: TGTGCCAGTAGTATAAGGGGGGACACAGATACGCAGTATTTT.

The V gene is TRBV2, the J gene TRBJ2-6, with unresolved D. V was clipped by 7 bases and J by 0 bases, with 13 bases between them. The germline V gene encodes CDR1 SNHLY and CDR2 FYNNEI. This CDR3 has 16 amino acids. The CDR3 reads CASKGASLSGANVLTF. The CDR3 DNA is TGTGCCAGCAAGGGTGCGAGCCTCTCTGGGGCCAACGTCCTGACTTTC.

The CDR3 spells CASSQGQWTGRANQPQHF. The CDR3 DNA reads as TGCGCCAGCAGCCAAGGGCAGTGGACAGGGAGGGCCAATCAGCCCCAGCATTTT. This chain uses TRBV4-1 with TRBJ1-5; TRBD1 matches 8 bases. The V gene's germline CDR1 is MGHRA and CDR2 YSYEKL. The CDR3 consists of 18 residues. Trimming took 1 base from V and 3 from J; bases not matched to a gene: 11.

This chain joins TRBV28 and TRBJ2-7, with a possible D match to TRBD1 (5 bases). This CDR3 spans 12 amino acids. Deletions cut 5 bases from V and 4 bases from J, with 9 bases between. CDR1 is MDHEN, CDR2 SYDVKM, per germline. The chain's CDR3 is CASSQGRYEQYF. CDR3 sequence (DNA): TGTGCCAGCAGTCAGGGCCGTTACGAGCAGTACTTC.

J is TRBJ2-3 and V is TRBV11-2, with 14 bases fitting TRBD2. V lost 5 bases to trimming and J lost 5 bases; unmatched junction nucleotides: 6. Germline V gene sequence: CDR1 SGHAT, CDR2 FQNNGV. This CDR3 contains 16 residues. The CDR3 bases are TGTGCCAGCAGCGCGCGGACTAGCGGGAGGAGAGATACGCAGTATTTT. Translated, it gives CASSARTSGRRDTQYF.